The source of this TCR beta chain is a study of cytomegalovirus exposure and HLA in healthy donors. Some clones are missing from TCRdb's copy, which holds only in-frame ones; the method was immunoSEQ multiplex PCR. The sample has tens of thousands of clones; roughly 89% are singletons. The trim removed 6 bases at V and 1 base at J, leaving 5 bases unmatched. CDR1 and CDR2 from the germline V gene are WSHSY and SAAADI. The CDR3 runs 14 residues. This chain links TRBV10-2 with TRBJ1-1; 7 nucleotides line up with TRBD1. This clonotype originated in a young woman in good health and CMV-seronegative. Sequencing used PBMCs. CDR3 residues: CASSNSGGNTEAFF. The CDR3 DNA reads TGCGCCAGCAGCAACTCAGGGGGGAACACTGAAGCTTTCTTT.